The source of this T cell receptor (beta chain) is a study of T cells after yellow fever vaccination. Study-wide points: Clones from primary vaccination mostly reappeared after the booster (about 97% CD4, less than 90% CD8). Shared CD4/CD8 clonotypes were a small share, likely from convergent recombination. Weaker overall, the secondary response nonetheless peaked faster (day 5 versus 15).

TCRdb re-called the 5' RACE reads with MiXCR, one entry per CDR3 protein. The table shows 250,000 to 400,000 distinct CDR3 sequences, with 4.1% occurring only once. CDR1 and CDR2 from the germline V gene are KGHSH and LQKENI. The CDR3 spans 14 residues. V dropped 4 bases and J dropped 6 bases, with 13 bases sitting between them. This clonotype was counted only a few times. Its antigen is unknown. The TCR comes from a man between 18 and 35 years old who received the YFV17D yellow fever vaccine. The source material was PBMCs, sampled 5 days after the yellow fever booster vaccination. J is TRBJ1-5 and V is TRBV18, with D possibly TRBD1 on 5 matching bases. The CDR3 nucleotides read TGTGCCAGCTCACAAACAGGAATCCCTCAGCCCCAGCATTTT. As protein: CASSQTGIPQPQHF.